This T cell receptor beta chain comes out of a study of identical twins. Findings and limits, study-wide: Out-of-frame beta sequences exhibited a weaker degree of excess twin sharing.

TCRdb passed the 5' RACE reads through MiXCR, listing each CDR3 protein once. Here the sample spans 540,000 or so distinct CDR3 sequences, 20% to 25% being singletons. This clonotype was detected a few times. Its antigen is unknown. The CDR3 contains 12 residues. After removal of 6 bases from V and 7 bases from J, the junction contained 5 bases not matched to a gene. These data also featured in a second study, about yellow fever vaccine responses in identical twins.

The specimen sequenced was CD4+ T cells sorted from blood. This chain connects TRBV12-3 or TRBV12-4 to TRBJ1-1, with TRBD1 matching over 7 bases. This receptor was taken from a young woman in good health. For the CDR3, the DNA is TGTGCCAGCAGCACAGGGGTCGGTGAAGCTTTCTTT. Its translation is CASSTGVGEAFF.